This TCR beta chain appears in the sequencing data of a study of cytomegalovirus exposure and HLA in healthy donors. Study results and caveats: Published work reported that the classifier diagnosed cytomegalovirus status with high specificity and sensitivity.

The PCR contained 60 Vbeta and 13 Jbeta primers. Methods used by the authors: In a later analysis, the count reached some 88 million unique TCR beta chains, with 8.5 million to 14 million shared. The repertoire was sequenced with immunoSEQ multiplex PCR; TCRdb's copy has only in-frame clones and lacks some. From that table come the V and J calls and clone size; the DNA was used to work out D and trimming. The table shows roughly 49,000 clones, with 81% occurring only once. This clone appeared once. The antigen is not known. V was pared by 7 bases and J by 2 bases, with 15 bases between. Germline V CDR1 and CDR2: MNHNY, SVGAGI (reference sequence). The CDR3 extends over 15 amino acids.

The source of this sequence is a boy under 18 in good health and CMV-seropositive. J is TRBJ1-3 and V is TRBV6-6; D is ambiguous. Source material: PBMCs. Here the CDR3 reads CASTTWETPGNTIYF. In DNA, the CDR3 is TGTGCCAGCACCACCTGGGAGACACCTGGAAACACCATATATTTT.